The present TCR beta chain was sequenced within a study of OX40 agonist ivuxolimab in advanced cancers. Study context: In this trial design, patients received ivuxolimab intravenously at 0.01 to 10 mg/kg every 2 weeks. The study's findings and limits: More expanded clones were seen, on average, in CD8+ T cells than in CD4+.

TCRdb's copy holds only in-frame clones and misses some; the assay was immunoSEQ multiplex PCR. The repertoire has about 12,000 clones, roughly 77% of them found once; the top ten carry about 14%. In germline, CDR1 is SEHNR, CDR2 FQNEAQ (reference sequence). This CDR3 has 14 amino acids. V gave up 6 bases and J gave up 2 bases, with 13 bases separating them. This clone was found a few times. The antigen is unknown. Specimen: CD4+ or CD8+ T cells sorted from blood, collected in a trial of the OX40 agonist ivuxolimab. The source of this sequence is an adult with an advanced solid tumor such as melanoma, head and neck, liver or kidney cancer. The chain recombines TRBV7-9 with TRBJ1-1; D ambiguous. CDR3 sequence: CASRGSGSNTEAFF. The CDR3 DNA is TGTGCCAGCAGGGGGTCGGGGAGCAACACTGAAGCTTTCTTT.